Presented here are 6 T cell receptor beta chains from one specimen sequenced in a study of shared clonotypes between healthy human individuals. TCRdb's table, derived via immunoSEQ multiplex PCR, lists solely in-frame clones and lacks some. The sample carries some 790,000 clones, 72% recorded once. Sequencing was done on a sample of memory CD4+ T cells sorted from blood. Subset in this sample: CD45RA-negative fraction. Every receptor here comes from a woman younger than 45 in good health.

The CDR3 sequence: CASSFAQGQGERNEQFF. The CDR3 nucleotides are TGTGCCAGCAGTTTTGCCCAAGGACAGGGTGAGCGCAATGAGCAGTTCTTC. This chain joins TRBV28 and TRBJ2-1, with TRBD1 matching over 8 bases. CDR1 and CDR2 (germline): MDHEN, SYDVKM. The CDR3 totals 17 residues. Trimming took 3 bases from V and 6 from J; bases not matched to a gene: 13.

The chain couples TRBV2 to TRBJ2-1; D ambiguous. The ends were cut back, 11 bases at V and 0 bases at J, with 11 bases in the middle. Germline values: CDR1 SNHLY, CDR2 FYNNEI. CDR3 size: 13 residues. CDR3 coding DNA: TGTGCCGGCCAATTGGGCTCCTACAATGAGCAGTTCTTC. Translating gives CAGQLGSYNEQFF. Full variable domain (remainder filled in from reference TRBV2 and TRBJ2-1): EPEVTQTPSHQVTQMGQEVILRCVPISNHLYFYWYRQILGQKVEFLVSFYNNEISEKSEIFDDQFSVERPDGSNFTLKIRSTKLEDSAMYFCAGQLGSYNEQFFGPGTRLTVL.

The rearrangement joins TRBV28 to TRBJ1-1; TRBD1 is a possible D gene (5 bases). Germline V gene data show CDR1 as MDHEN and CDR2 as SYDVKM. V lost 5 bases, J lost 5 bases, and 18 bases lay in between. This CDR3 spans 15 amino acids. The CDR3 loop is CASSPSYGRGTEAFF. CDR3 sequence (DNA): TGTGCCAGCAGTCCTTCCTACGGGCGGGGGACTGAAGCTTTCTTT.

The rearrangement uses TRBV27 and TRBJ2-1, with 12 bases lining up with TRBD2. Germline lookup yields CDR1 MNHEY and CDR2 SMNVEV (reference sequence). CDR3 length: 17 amino acids. Trimming took 4 bases from V and 7 from J; bases not matched to a gene: 11. CDR3 amino acids: CASSSRLAGALWNEQFF. CDR3 coding DNA: TGTGCCAGCAGTTCCCGACTAGCGGGAGCTTTGTGGAATGAGCAGTTCTTC.

The rearrangement uses TRBV2 and TRBJ2-3, with D hard to call. Trimming shortened V by 3 bases and J by 6 bases, and 13 bases separated the two germline ends. CDR1 and CDR2 (germline): SNHLY, FYNNEI. The CDR3 contains 14 residues. This CDR3 reads CASSDGRYADTQYF. The DNA for the CDR3 is TGTGCCAGCAGTGACGGCAGGTATGCGGATACGCAGTATTTT.

The chain combines TRBV5-1 with TRBJ2-3; 8 bases match TRBD1. Germline CDR1 SGHRS, CDR2 YFSETQ. The CDR3 extends over 15 amino acids. The ends lost 2 bases at V and 4 bases at J; junction bases unmatched: 6. In DNA form, the CDR3 reads TGCGCCAGCAGCTTATCAGGGGGCTTCCCAGATACGCAGTATTTT. Its translation is CASSLSGGFPDTQYF.